This T cell receptor beta chain was sequenced in a study of shared clonotypes between healthy human individuals. This clone was counted a single time. Its antigen remains unidentified. Several immunoSEQ plates received, in even portions, the genomic DNA of each subset. Clones were sequenced by immunoSEQ multiplex PCR, and TCRdb holds only the in-frame ones, with some missing. There are about 2 million clones in the sample; over 85% occur only once, and about 1.1% lies in the top ten. Whole-study findings and limits: Several donors showed sharing of about 4.7% of naive CD4 clonotypes.

As defined, naive CD8 cells were CD45RO-negative and positively selected for CCR7, with terminally differentiated effector memory CD45RA+ cells excluded. The clonotype comes from a young man in good health. Sequenced material: naive CD8+ T cells sorted from blood.

The CDR3 nucleotides are TGTGCCTGGGAGTCTCAAGCGGACACCATATATTTT. It translates to CAWESQADTIYF. The chain couples TRBV30 to TRBJ1-3; D is unresolved. Germline V CDR1 and CDR2: GTSNPN, SVGIG (reference sequence). Trimming stripped 5 bases from V and 8 bases from J, with 13 bases between. The CDR3 runs to 12 residues.